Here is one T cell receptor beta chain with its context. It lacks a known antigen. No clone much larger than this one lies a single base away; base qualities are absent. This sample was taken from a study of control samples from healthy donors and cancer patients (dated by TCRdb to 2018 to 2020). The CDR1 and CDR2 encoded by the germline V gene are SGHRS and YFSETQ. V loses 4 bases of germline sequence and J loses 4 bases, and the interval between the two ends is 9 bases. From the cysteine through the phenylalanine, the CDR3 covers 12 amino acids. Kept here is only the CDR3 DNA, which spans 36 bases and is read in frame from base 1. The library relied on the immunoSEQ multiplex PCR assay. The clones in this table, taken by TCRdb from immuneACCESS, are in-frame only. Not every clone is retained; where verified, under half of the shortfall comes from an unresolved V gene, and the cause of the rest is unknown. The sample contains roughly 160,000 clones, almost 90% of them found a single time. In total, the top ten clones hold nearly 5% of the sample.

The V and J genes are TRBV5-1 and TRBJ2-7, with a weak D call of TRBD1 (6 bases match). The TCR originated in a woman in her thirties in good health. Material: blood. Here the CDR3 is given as CASSRDNYEQYF. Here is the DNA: TGCGCCAGCAGCCGGGACAATTACGAGCAGTACTTC.